This is a list of T cell receptor beta chains from one sample in a study of human T cells and chemical hapten exposure. Each CDR3 protein gets one entry after TCRdb re-called the RACE reads with MiXCR. The table includes approximately 97,000 distinct CDR3 sequences, 25% to 35% detected once. This specimen consisted of whole blood, obtained in connection with sensitization to the hapten diphenylcyclopropenone (DPC). The receptors stem from a man aged 40-49 years with alopecia areata. Some clones in this sample may be carry-over from other donors' samples. Both conserved end residues are part of each CDR3. Fields, in order: J gene, clone size, V gene, CDR3 length, D gene, CDR3 protein, CDR3 DNA. A D gene is named only where the DNA matches it firmly. Expanded clones are given a class, and other clones once, few, many or no size at all.

j_call: TRBJ1-6
clone_size: -
v_call: TRBV18
cdr3_length: 15
d_call: -
cdr3_aa: CASSPQNSYNSPLHF
cdr3_nt: TGTGCCAGCTCACCGCAGAACTCCTATAATTCACCCCTCCACTTT

j_call: TRBJ2-1
clone_size: many
v_call: TRBV10-3
cdr3_length: 16
d_call: TRBD1
cdr3_aa: CAISEPDRGRGNEQFF
cdr3_nt: TGTGCCATCAGTGAGCCGGACAGGGGGCGAGGGAATGAGCAGTTCTTC

j_call: TRBJ2-3
clone_size: few
v_call: TRBV18
cdr3_length: 14
d_call: -
cdr3_aa: CASSPSQVTDTQYF
cdr3_nt: TGTGCCAGCTCACCATCCCAGGTCACAGATACGCAGTATTTT

j_call: TRBJ1-3
clone_size: -
v_call: TRBV7-9
cdr3_length: 16
d_call: -
cdr3_aa: CASSLDRESSGNTIYF
cdr3_nt: TGTGCCAGCAGCTTAGATCGCGAGAGCTCTGGAAACACCATATATTTT

j_call: TRBJ2-1
clone_size: few
v_call: TRBV7-9
cdr3_length: 14
d_call: -
cdr3_aa: CASSLGASTGEQFF
cdr3_nt: TGTGCCAGCAGCTTAGGAGCTAGTACCGGTGAGCAGTTCTTC

j_call: TRBJ2-5
clone_size: -
v_call: TRBV20-1
cdr3_length: 15
d_call: -
cdr3_aa: CSARDGTSSRETQYF
cdr3_nt: TGCAGTGCTAGAGATGGAACGAGCAGTAGAGAGACCCAGTACTTC

j_call: TRBJ1-5
clone_size: -
v_call: TRBV20-1
cdr3_length: 15
d_call: -
cdr3_aa: CSARVGQDSNQPQHF
cdr3_nt: TGCAGTGCTAGAGTTGGGCAGGATAGCAATCAGCCCCAGCATTTT

j_call: TRBJ2-1
clone_size: -
v_call: TRBV12-3/TRBV12-4
cdr3_length: 14
d_call: TRBD1
cdr3_aa: CASSLWDRGHEQFF
cdr3_nt: TGTGCCAGCAGTTTATGGGACAGGGGGCATGAGCAGTTCTTC

j_call: TRBJ1-6
clone_size: -
v_call: TRBV7-2
cdr3_length: 15
d_call: -
cdr3_aa: CASSPRGREDSPLHF
cdr3_nt: TGTGCCAGCAGCCCCCGAGGCAGGGAAGACTCACCCCTCCACTTT

j_call: TRBJ2-7
clone_size: few
v_call: TRBV27
cdr3_length: 13
d_call: -
cdr3_aa: CASSLSSAYEQYF
cdr3_nt: TGTGCCAGCAGTTTATCATCTGCCTACGAGCAGTACTTC

j_call: TRBJ2-3
clone_size: -
v_call: TRBV7-7
cdr3_length: 13
d_call: -
cdr3_aa: CASSARDIDTQYF
cdr3_nt: TGTGCCAGCAGCGCCCGGGACATAGATACGCAGTATTTT

j_call: TRBJ2-7
clone_size: once
v_call: TRBV20-1
cdr3_length: 10
d_call: -
cdr3_aa: CSARKGEQYF
cdr3_nt: TGCAGTGCTAGAAAGGGAGAGCAGTACTTC

j_call: TRBJ2-4
clone_size: once
v_call: TRBV5-1
cdr3_length: 14
d_call: -
cdr3_aa: CASSSTTGKNIQYF
cdr3_nt: TGCGCCAGCAGCTCGACGACTGGGAAAAACATTCAGTACTTC

j_call: TRBJ2-3
clone_size: -
v_call: TRBV7-8
cdr3_length: 18
d_call: TRBD2
cdr3_aa: CASSLGLAGATRGGTQYF
cdr3_nt: TGTGCCAGCAGCTTAGGACTAGCGGGAGCAACTCGCGGGGGTACGCAGTATTTT

j_call: TRBJ2-1
clone_size: few
v_call: TRBV11-2
cdr3_length: 13
d_call: TRBD1
cdr3_aa: CASSPSRQGATEF
cdr3_nt: TGTGCCAGCAGCCCAAGTCGACAGGGGGCCACGGAGTTC

j_call: TRBJ1-4
clone_size: few
v_call: TRBV2
cdr3_length: 12
d_call: -
cdr3_aa: CASRVTEEKLFF
cdr3_nt: TGTGCCAGCAGGGTAACAGAAGAAAAACTGTTTTTT

j_call: TRBJ2-3
clone_size: few
v_call: TRBV15
cdr3_length: 17
d_call: TRBD1
cdr3_aa: CATSRDRGQGEADTQYF
cdr3_nt: TGTGCCACCAGCAGAGATCGCGGACAGGGGGAAGCAGATACGCAGTATTTT

j_call: TRBJ2-5
clone_size: -
v_call: TRBV7-9
cdr3_length: 15
d_call: -
cdr3_aa: CASSLIGTPQETQYF
cdr3_nt: TGTGCCAGCAGCTTAATCGGGACACCTCAAGAGACCCAGTACTTC

j_call: TRBJ2-3
clone_size: -
v_call: TRBV5-1
cdr3_length: 13
d_call: -
cdr3_aa: CASSLAVSDTQYF
cdr3_nt: TGCGCCAGCAGCTTGGCCGTCTCAGATACGCAGTATTTT

j_call: TRBJ2-3
clone_size: few
v_call: TRBV2
cdr3_length: 15
d_call: -
cdr3_aa: CASSEFTEYRDTQYF
cdr3_nt: TGTGCCAGCAGTGAATTTACAGAGTATAGGGATACGCAGTATTTT

j_call: TRBJ2-7
clone_size: -
v_call: TRBV9
cdr3_length: 14
d_call: TRBD2
cdr3_aa: CASSIQSGSYEQYF
cdr3_nt: TGTGCCAGCAGCATACAGAGCGGGAGCTACGAGCAGTACTTC

j_call: TRBJ2-3
clone_size: once
v_call: TRBV7-2
cdr3_length: 14
d_call: -
cdr3_aa: CASTHSRATDTQYF
cdr3_nt: TGTGCCAGCACCCATAGTAGGGCTACAGATACGCAGTATTTT

j_call: TRBJ2-7
clone_size: -
v_call: TRBV7-9
cdr3_length: 16
d_call: TRBD1
cdr3_aa: CASSAMNPGQGYEQYF
cdr3_nt: TGTGCCAGCAGCGCAATGAACCCGGGACAGGGGTACGAGCAGTACTTC

j_call: TRBJ1-1
clone_size: -
v_call: TRBV6-2/TRBV6-3
cdr3_length: 15
d_call: TRBD1
cdr3_aa: CASSFTGTGGSEAFF
cdr3_nt: TGTGCCAGCAGTTTTACCGGGACAGGGGGTTCTGAAGCTTTCTTT

j_call: TRBJ2-5
clone_size: few
v_call: TRBV7-9
cdr3_length: 15
d_call: TRBD2
cdr3_aa: CASSFLSGRDETQYF
cdr3_nt: TGTGCCAGCAGCTTCCTTAGCGGGAGAGATGAGACCCAGTACTTC

j_call: TRBJ1-2
clone_size: -
v_call: TRBV15
cdr3_length: 14
d_call: -
cdr3_aa: CATSRGGEAYGYTF
cdr3_nt: TGTGCCACCAGCAGAGGAGGAGAGGCCTATGGCTACACCTTC

j_call: TRBJ2-2
clone_size: few
v_call: TRBV24-1
cdr3_length: 16
d_call: TRBD1
cdr3_aa: CATSDPTGGNTGELFF
cdr3_nt: TGTGCCACCAGTGATCCTACAGGGGGGAACACCGGGGAGCTGTTTTTT

j_call: TRBJ2-2
clone_size: -
v_call: TRBV6-1
cdr3_length: 15
d_call: -
cdr3_aa: CASSVGTRNTGELFF
cdr3_nt: TGTGCCAGCAGTGTCGGGACAAGGAACACCGGGGAGCTGTTTTTT

j_call: TRBJ2-5
clone_size: -
v_call: TRBV6-5
cdr3_length: 14
d_call: -
cdr3_aa: CASSPRPGRETQYF
cdr3_nt: TGTGCCAGCAGTCCCCGACCCGGGCGAGAGACCCAGTACTTC

j_call: TRBJ2-6
clone_size: -
v_call: TRBV4-2
cdr3_length: 17
d_call: -
cdr3_aa: CASSQRDASSGANVLTF
cdr3_nt: TGTGCCAGCAGCCAAAGGGACGCGAGCTCTGGGGCCAACGTCCTGACTTTC

j_call: TRBJ1-5
clone_size: -
v_call: TRBV2
cdr3_length: 13
d_call: -
cdr3_aa: CASSLRINQPQHF
cdr3_nt: TGTGCCAGCAGTCTCAGGATTAATCAGCCCCAGCATTTT

j_call: TRBJ1-4
clone_size: -
v_call: TRBV15
cdr3_length: 15
d_call: TRBD1
cdr3_aa: CATSMPGTGGEKLFF
cdr3_nt: TGTGCCACCAGCATGCCCGGGACAGGGGGCGAAAAACTGTTTTTT

j_call: TRBJ1-5
clone_size: -
v_call: TRBV6-1
cdr3_length: 15
d_call: -
cdr3_aa: CASSQGLGSNQPQHF
cdr3_nt: TGTGCCAGCAGTCAGGGGTTGGGAAGCAATCAGCCCCAGCATTTT

j_call: TRBJ1-5
clone_size: -
v_call: TRBV21-1
cdr3_length: 11
d_call: -
cdr3_aa: CASTSNQPQHF
cdr3_nt: TGTGCCAGCACCAGCAATCAGCCCCAGCATTTT

j_call: TRBJ2-7
clone_size: -
v_call: TRBV20-1
cdr3_length: 14
d_call: -
cdr3_aa: CSAATRAAAGGQYF
cdr3_nt: TGCAGTGCTGCGACTCGGGCAGCTGCCGGCGGGCAGTACTTC

j_call: TRBJ2-3
clone_size: few
v_call: TRBV9
cdr3_length: 18
d_call: -
cdr3_aa: CASSVGEGRPEKRDTQYF
cdr3_nt: TGTGCCAGCAGCGTAGGAGAGGGCAGGCCAGAAAAAAGAGATACGCAGTATTTT

j_call: TRBJ1-5
clone_size: -
v_call: TRBV28
cdr3_length: 14
d_call: TRBD1
cdr3_aa: CASSLGTGWQPQHF
cdr3_nt: TGTGCCAGCAGTTTAGGGACAGGGTGGCAGCCCCAGCATTTT

j_call: TRBJ2-7
clone_size: -
v_call: TRBV6-5
cdr3_length: 14
d_call: -
cdr3_aa: CASSYSTGTYEQYF
cdr3_nt: TGTGCCAGCAGTTACTCCACAGGGACCTACGAGCAGTACTTC

j_call: TRBJ1-2
clone_size: few
v_call: TRBV20-1
cdr3_length: 14
d_call: -
cdr3_aa: CSARDFAGRDGDTF
cdr3_nt: TGCAGTGCTAGAGATTTCGCAGGGAGGGATGGCGACACCTTC

j_call: TRBJ2-5
clone_size: few
v_call: TRBV5-1
cdr3_length: 15
d_call: TRBD2
cdr3_aa: CASSRGTSGQETQYF
cdr3_nt: TGCGCCAGCAGCAGAGGGACTAGCGGACAAGAGACCCAGTACTTC

j_call: TRBJ2-3
clone_size: few
v_call: TRBV11-3
cdr3_length: 16
d_call: TRBD2
cdr3_aa: CASSHGDSGTADTQYF
cdr3_nt: TGTGCCAGCAGCCACGGGGATAGCGGGACCGCAGATACGCAGTATTTT

j_call: TRBJ2-1
clone_size: -
v_call: TRBV28
cdr3_length: 22
d_call: TRBD2
cdr3_aa: CASSRNTDLTSGNVRSYNEQFF
cdr3_nt: TGTGCCAGCAGCCGTAATACGGATCTGACTAGCGGGAACGTTAGGTCCTACAATGAGCAGTTCTTC

j_call: TRBJ2-3
clone_size: few
v_call: TRBV18
cdr3_length: 17
d_call: TRBD2
cdr3_aa: CASSPRPAGGNTDTQYF
cdr3_nt: TGTGCCAGCTCACCCCGTCCGGCGGGAGGGAACACAGATACGCAGTATTTT